The 14 T cell receptor beta chains presented below share a single source sample, sequenced in a study of Graves' ophthalmopathy and Graves' hyperthyroidism (dated by TCRdb to 2017 to 2018). For sequencing, an Illumina HiSeq 2000 was employed. For repertoire sequencing, the TCR beta CDR3 regions were amplified from RNA transcripts. The first round was an RT-PCR using HTBI primers with the Qiagen OneStep RT-PCR kit, and this first round was followed by a second-round multiplex PCR, then size selection and purification. Using fastp trimming at Q25 and MiXCR clonotype assembly, TCRdb reanalyzed the public sequencing data and kept in-frame beta chains. When rows share a CDR3 protein, they turn into one entry using the most common DNA and genes. Here the sample has 900,000 to 1,200,000 distinct CDR3 sequences; 36% occur a single time. The top ten clonotypes cover 11% of the sample. Sequencing was carried out using peripheral blood or thyroid tissue (not recorded which). The receptors were gathered from an adult man with Graves' hyperthyroidism.

In its sample, this clonotype was seen many times. This CDR3 reads CSVEGGRFSGFNSGYEQYF. CDR3 DNA sequence: TGCAGCGTTGAAGGGGGCCGGTTTTCTGGGTTCAACAGTGGATACGAGCAGTACTTC. V is TRBV29-1 and J is TRBJ2-7; D is perhaps TRBD1 (5 bases). Germline V gene data show CDR1 as SQVTM and CDR2 as ANQGSEA. V was shortened by 1 base and J by 4 bases, with 29 bases between the two germline ends. CDR3 length: 19 residues.

This clonotype has only a few counts. This chain uses TRBV20-1 with TRBJ2-5; D possibly corresponds to TRBD1 (7 bases). Germline lookup yields CDR1 DFQATT and CDR2 SNEGSKA (reference sequence). Between the trimmed V and J ends, which lost 5 bases and 5 bases, there was a span of 18 bases. The CDR3 consists of 14 residues. The CDR3 DNA sequence: TGCAGTGCTGTCGACAGGGCTGGGAGGGAGACCCAGTACTTC. Encoded protein: CSAVDRAGRETQYF.

Note on this clonotype: The CDR3 end shows no conserved phenylalanine or tryptophan, and so a read error is likely. The chain uses TRBV10-3 and TRBJ1-2, with D perhaps TRBD1 (5 bases). The germline CDR1 and CDR2 sequences are ENHRY and SYGVKD. The CDR3 totals 14 residues. CDR3 sequence reads: CASSDSRIYDGYTL. CDR3 nucleotides: TGTGCCAGCAGTGACAGTAGAATTTATGATGGCTACACCCTC.

This clonotype was seen repeatedly, ten times or more. The chain carries TRBV15 and TRBJ2-7, with D perhaps TRBD1 (6 bases). The germline V gene encodes CDR1 LNHNV and CDR2 YYDKDF (reference sequence). The CDR3 sequence is 16 residues long. Trimming cost V 5 bases and J 3 bases, with 20 bases left between them. The CDR3 loop reads CATSGPVPDSHYEQYF. The CDR3 DNA is TGTGCCACCAGCGGACCCGTGCCGGACAGCCACTACGAGCAGTACTTC. Filled out from reference TRBV15 and TRBJ2-7, the complete variable domain reads DAMVIQNPRYQVTQFGKPVTLSCSQTLNHNVMYWYQQKSSQAPKLLFHYYDKDFNNEADTPDNFQSRRPNTSFCFLDIRSPGLGDTAMYLCATSGPVPDSHYEQYFGPGTRLTVT.

At least ten counts were recorded for this clonotype. V and J are TRBV6-5 and TRBJ2-5; 9 bases align to TRBD1. Trimming cost V 5 bases and J 3 bases; bases outside gene matches: 7. CDR3 length: 15 residues. Per germline, CDR1 MNHEY and CDR2 SVGAGI. The CDR3 DNA reads as TGTGCCAGCAGTAGCGAGAGGGACAGGGAAGAGACCCAGTACTTC. This gives the protein CASSSERDREETQYF.

This clonotype was seen at least ten times. The chain joins TRBV7-3 to TRBJ2-6, with TRBD1 as a possible D gene (6 bases). CDR1 and CDR2 (germline): SGHTA, FQGTGA. Trimming shortened V by 3 bases and J by 2 bases, and 17 bases separated the two germline ends. CDR3 length: 18 residues. The CDR3 DNA reads as TGTGCCAGCAGCTTTTCCGGACAAAAGGGGGCTGGGGCCAACGTCCTGACTTTC. Translating gives CASSFSGQKGAGANVLTF.

This clonotype was observed many times. The chain employs TRBV29-1 and TRBJ1-2; 9 positions agree with TRBD1. The CDR3 has 12 amino acids. J gave up 8 bases and V 7 bases, and 8 bases lay outside the gene matches. Germline V CDR1 and CDR2: SQVTM, ANQGSEA. CDR3 region: CSAQGTGSGYTF. CDR3 nucleotides: TGCAGCGCACAGGGGACAGGGTCCGGCTACACCTTC. Full variable domain (missing parts from reference TRBV29-1 and TRBJ1-2): SAVISQKPSRDICQRGTSLTIQCQVDSQVTMMFWYRQQPGQSLTLIATANQGSEATYESGFVIDKFPISRPNLTFSTLTVSNMSPEDSSIYLCSAQGTGSGYTFGSGTRLTVV.

This clonotype turned up a few times. The chain links TRBV4-2 to TRBJ2-7, with D perhaps matching TRBD1 (7 bases). Germline CDR1 is LGHNA and CDR2 is YNFKEQ. The CDR3 length is 14 residues. The germline V and J ends were trimmed by 10 bases and 4 bases, with 20 bases remaining between them. CDR3 DNA sequence: TGTGCCACCAGGGGGGAGCCCCGACCTTACGAGCAGTACTTC. It specifies CATRGEPRPYEQYF.

This clonotype was found a few times. This rearrangement joins TRBV7-3 to TRBJ2-5; tentatively, D is TRBD1 (5 bases). The length of the CDR3 is 18 residues. Per germline, CDR1 SGHTA and CDR2 FQGTGA. Trimming pared 4 bases from V and 4 bases from J, leaving 25 bases between. Here the CDR3 reads CASSSPLTQGLKGETQYF. As DNA, the CDR3 is TGTGCCAGCAGCTCCCCTTTGACTCAGGGTCTAAAGGGAGAGACCCAGTACTTC.

This clonotype was detected many times. V gene TRBV7-6 combines with J gene TRBJ1-2; tentatively, D is TRBD1 (6 bases). Trimming took off 5 bases at V and 4 bases at J, with 14 bases between the two ends. Germline lookup yields CDR1 SGHVS and CDR2 FNYEAQ. The CDR3 spans 14 residues. This CDR3 is CASSPKGQSYGYTF. CDR3 DNA: TGTGCCAGCAGCCCAAAAGGACAGAGCTATGGCTACACCTTC.

As to this clonotype: Given a much more abundant clone one base away, this may be a read error. V and J are TRBV5-4 and TRBJ2-7; D may be TRBD1 (6 bases). CDR1 and CDR2 from the germline V gene are SGHNT and YYREEE (reference sequence). The CDR3 contains 12 residues. The chain's CDR3 is CTSSDRSPEQYF. DNA of the CDR3: TGTACCAGCTCGGACAGAAGTCCCGAGCAGTACTTC. The full variable domain, rest sourced from reference TRBV5-4 and TRBJ2-7, is ETGVTQSPTHLIKTRGQQVTLRCSSQSGHNTVSWYQQALGQGPQFIFQYYREEENGRGNFPPRFSGLQFPNYSSELNVNALELDDSALYLCTSSDRSPEQYFGPGTRLTVT.

In its sample, this clonotype was seen a few times. The J gene is TRBJ2-5, the V gene TRBV6-6; D gene uncertain. The CDR3 is made up of 12 amino acids. Trimming took 7 bases from V and 3 from J, leaving 9 bases between them. Germline CDR1 and CDR2: MNHNY and SVGAGI (reference sequence). CDR3 amino acids: CASNRPEETQYF. The CDR3 DNA sequence: TGTGCCAGCAACCGGCCGGAAGAGACCCAGTACTTC.

The table lists this clonotype with a few counts. The rearrangement uses TRBV7-2 and TRBJ2-7; TRBD1 might be the D (5 bases). V was trimmed by 5 bases and J by 3 bases, leaving 14 bases between them. Germline V CDR1 and CDR2: SGHTA, FQGNSA. The CDR3 loop spans 14 amino acids. This chain's CDR3 is CASSGQGWGYEQYF. The CDR3 region has the DNA TGTGCCAGCAGCGGCCAGGGATGGGGCTACGAGCAGTACTTC.

Ten or more counts support this clonotype. The J gene is TRBJ1-3, the V gene TRBV29-1, with D possibly TRBD1 on 6 matching bases. This CDR3 is built from 14 residues. Germline CDR1 is SQVTM and CDR2 is ANQGSEA. V was cut by 4 bases and J by 2 bases, with 12 bases left in between. CDR3 sequence (DNA): TGCAGCGTTGGAACAGGGTTTCCTGGAAACACCATATATTTT. It yields the protein CSVGTGFPGNTIYF.